The present entry profiles one T cell receptor beta chain with its context. Its specificity is unknown. This CDR3 is also generated by other DNA sequences in the sample. Germline CDR1 and CDR2: MDHEN and SYDVKM. V lost 7 bases and J 0 bases, leaving 13 bases between the germline ends. This CDR3 has 15 residues. The data originate from a study of T cells in localized non-small cell lung cancer. Sequencing used immunoSEQ multiplex PCR; TCRdb keeps in-frame clones, though not all of them. The sample contains about 130,000 clones, 80% to 90% of which appear only once. Study-level points and caveats: Sequencing, confined to only one tumor region, leaves heterogeneity possible. Uninvolved adjacent lung had more T cell clonality than any other tissue, topping tumor.

The chain carries TRBV28 and TRBJ1-5, with D unresolved. Sample: peripheral blood, taken before any cancer treatment. The source of this sequence is an older female donor with stage I lung adenocarcinoma. The CDR3 DNA reads as TGTGCCAGCACCGGGGTAATGGTTAGCAATCAGCCCCAGCATTTT. This sequence encodes CASTGVMVSNQPQHF.